Presented here are 5 T cell receptor beta chains from one specimen sequenced in a study of identical twins. Each CDR3 protein is one row after TCRdb ran MiXCR on the 5' RACE reads. Among approximately 700,000 distinct CDR3 sequences, around a sixth were seen once, and the ten largest hold about an eighth. This sample also belongs to another study, concerning T cells expressing NK-cell markers.

Sequencing used PBMCs. All receptors derive from a woman under 30 in good health.

The J gene is TRBJ2-7, the V gene TRBV21-1. TRBV21-1 is described as a pseudogene. The CDR3 sequence is 15 residues long. The CDR3 sequence is CASSKDKRVAHEQYF. CDR3 coding DNA: TGTGCCAGCAGCAAAGACAAAAGGGTTGCGCACGAGCAGTACTTC.

The V gene is TRBV12-3 or TRBV12-4, the J gene TRBJ2-7; 13 bases line up with TRBD2. The ends lost 4 bases at V and 6 bases at J; junction bases unmatched: 3. The CDR3 is 14 residues long. The CDR3: CASSWTSGRSEQYF. The CDR3, as DNA: TGTGCCAGCAGTTGGACTAGCGGGAGAAGCGAGCAGTACTTC.

The chain is built from TRBV5-1 and TRBJ1-1; D remains ambiguous. Between the trimmed V and J ends, which lost 6 bases and 1 base, there was a span of 13 bases. Germline CDR1 is SGHRS and CDR2 is YFSETQ. The CDR3 runs 14 residues. The CDR3 DNA reads as TGCGCCAGCACAAGGTCGCCCCCGAACACTGAAGCTTTCTTT. Amino acid sequence: CASTRSPPNTEAFF.

As DNA, the CDR3 is TGCGCCAGCAGCTCGGACGTTACCGGGGAGCTGTTTTTT. Translating gives CASSSDVTGELFF. The genes are TRBV5-1 and TRBJ2-2; the D is unclear. Trimming cost V 3 bases and J 5 bases, with 8 bases left between them. Germline V gene lookup returns CDR1 SGHRS and CDR2 YFSETQ. This CDR3 contains 13 residues.

This clonotype was seen repeatedly, ten times or more. The rearrangement joins TRBV12-3 or TRBV12-4 to TRBJ2-3; 9 bases line up with TRBD2. V was pared by 8 bases and J by 5 bases, with 11 bases of the junction left unmatched. The CDR3 spans 15 residues. CDR3 loop: CASAIRGGAGDTQYF. The CDR3 nucleotides read TGTGCCAGCGCGATTCGCGGGGGGGCTGGAGATACGCAGTATTTT.